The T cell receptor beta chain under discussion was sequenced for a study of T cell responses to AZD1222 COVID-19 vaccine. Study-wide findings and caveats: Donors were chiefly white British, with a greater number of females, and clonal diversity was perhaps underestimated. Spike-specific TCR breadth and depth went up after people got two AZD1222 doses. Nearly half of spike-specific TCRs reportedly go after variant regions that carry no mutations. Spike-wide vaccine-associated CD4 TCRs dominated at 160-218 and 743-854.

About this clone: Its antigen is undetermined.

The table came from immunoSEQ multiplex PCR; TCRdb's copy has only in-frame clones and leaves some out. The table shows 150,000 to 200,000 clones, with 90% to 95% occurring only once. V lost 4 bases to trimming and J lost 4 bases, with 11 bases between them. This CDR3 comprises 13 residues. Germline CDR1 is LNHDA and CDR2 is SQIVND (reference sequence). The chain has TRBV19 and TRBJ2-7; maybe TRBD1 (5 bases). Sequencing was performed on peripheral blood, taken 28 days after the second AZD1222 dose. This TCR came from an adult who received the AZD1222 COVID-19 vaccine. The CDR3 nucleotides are TGTGCCAGTAGTACCCAAGACAGTTACGAGCAGTACTTC. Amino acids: CASSTQDSYEQYF. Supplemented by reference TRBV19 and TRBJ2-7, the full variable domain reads DGGITQSPKYLFRKEGQNVTLSCEQNLNHDAMYWYRQDPGQGLRLIYYSQIVNDFQKGDIAEGYSVSREKKESFPLTVTSAQKNPTAFYLCASSTQDSYEQYFGPGTRLTVT.